This is a list of T cell receptor beta chains from one sample in a study of CXCR3-negative and CXCR3-positive naive CD8 T cells. TCRdb re-called the 5' RACE reads; every CDR3 protein appears as one record, without DNA. This table holds about 98,000 distinct CDR3 sequences. Sequenced sample: naive CXCR3+ CD8+ T cells from blood. These receptors were taken from a human donor in good health. Some clones in this sample may be carry-over from other donors' samples. CDR3s include the opening cysteine and the closing phenylalanine or tryptophan.

TRBJ1-1,TRBV29-1,CSVLGDGTEAFF
TRBJ2-5,TRBV5-1,CASSLGRAYQETQYF
TRBJ2-7,TRBV10-2,CASSEGLPYEQYF
TRBJ1-5,TRBV7-7,CASSLAPNQPQHF
TRBJ2-7,TRBV28,CASTPFRGSSYEQYF
TRBJ2-5,TRBV5-1,CASSFPTRPRDDQETQYF
TRBJ2-3,TRBV20-1,CSGLPSGGESSTDTQYF
TRBJ2-7,TRBV5-5,CASSRTTGAGAWEQYF
TRBJ2-2,TRBV19,CASRGGLDTGELFF
TRBJ2-7,TRBV29-1,CSVVEPGQGPRSSYEQYF
TRBJ2-1,TRBV12-3/TRBV12-4,CANSPVGSYNEQFF
TRBJ2-6,TRBV24-1,CAASGNSGANVMTF
TRBJ2-1,TRBV7-9,CASSPVQTRSGHGHNEQFF
TRBJ1-1,TRBV12-3/TRBV12-4,CASRDRDVLNTEAFF
TRBJ2-7,TRBV7-9,CASSRHGADEQYF
TRBJ2-1,TRBV7-2,CASSSLSSYNEQFF
TRBJ2-6,TRBV29-1,CSVLQGAVGANVLTF
TRBJ1-6,TRBV7-9,CASSFGWDSPLHF
TRBJ2-7,TRBV29-1,CGVGTGSSYEQYF
TRBJ1-2,TRBV5-1,CASSLEGAGYTF
TRBJ2-7,TRBV19,CASSLRVIGWEQYF
TRBJ2-7,TRBV5-1,CASSLAHVPITYEPYF
TRBJ2-1,TRBV7-9,CASSSRGSGEQFF
TRBJ2-4,TRBV10-1,CASRGDPKNIQYF
TRBJ2-7,TRBV7-9,CASSYPQGYEQYF
TRBJ2-5,TRBV18,CASSPPGTGGQETQYF
TRBJ1-4,TRBV29-1,CSVAEREENEKLFF
TRBJ1-1,TRBV28,CASRTTGMGTEAFF
TRBJ2-4,TRBV9,CASSATGTPDAKNIQYF
TRBJ2-2,TRBV6-6,CATPGGTDSTGELFF
TRBJ1-2,TRBV5-1,CASSLFREGASYGYTF
TRBJ2-7,TRBV27,CASSYRSSYEQYF
TRBJ2-6,TRBV5-1,CASFGANVLTF
TRBJ2-3,TRBV10-3,CAISDPSGGLRDTQYF
TRBJ2-7,TRBV29-1,CSAELEGFYEQYF
TRBJ1-5,TRBV21-1,CASSKSGDSDSLSNQPQHF